Presented here are 19 T cell receptor beta chains from one specimen sequenced in a study of blood T cell repertoires in COVID-19. The method was immunoSEQ multiplex PCR; TCRdb's version includes in-frame clones alone and lacks a portion of them. The table records about 160,000 clones, 65% to 80% of them present only once. The specimen was peripheral blood. All receptors come from a man aged 55 to 70 with acute or convalescent COVID-19.

The CDR3 is CASSIKWDRGNTEAFF. The CDR3 DNA is TGTGCCAGTAGTATAAAGTGGGACAGGGGTAACACTGAAGCTTTCTTT. This rearrangement joins TRBV19 to TRBJ1-1; TRBD1 matches at 10 bases. CDR1 and CDR2 (germline): LNHDA, SQIVND (reference sequence). The CDR3 contains 16 residues. Losses at the gene ends were 2 bases for V and 2 bases for J; bases not matched to a gene: 5. Together with reference TRBV19 and TRBJ1-1, the CDR3 gives the full variable domain: DGGITQSPKYLFRKEGQNVTLSCEQNLNHDAMYWYRQDPGQGLRLIYYSQIVNDFQKGDIAEGYSVSREKKESFPLTVTSAQKNPTAFYLCASSIKWDRGNTEAFFGQGTRLTVV.

The genes are TRBV24-1 and TRBJ1-2; TRBD1 aligns across 9 bases. Germline CDR1 and CDR2: KGHDR and SFDVKD. CDR3 length: 15 amino acids. V trimming: 3 bases; J trimming: 4 bases; junction bases outside the gene matches: 5. The CDR3 loop reads CATSDNPTGGYGYTF. In DNA form, the CDR3 reads TGTGCCACCAGTGATAACCCGACAGGGGGCTATGGCTACACCTTC.

Here the CDR3 reads CASSRGRGQGNYGYTF. In DNA, the CDR3 is TGTGCCAGCAGTCGGGGGAGGGGCCAGGGAAACTATGGCTACACCTTC. V usage is TRBV28 and J usage is TRBJ1-2; a possible D gene is TRBD1 (5 bases). The CDR3 sequence is 16 residues long. Germline V lookup: CDR1 MDHEN, CDR2 SYDVKM. V shed 5 bases and J shed 2 bases, with 18 bases lying between them.

V gene TRBV7-3 combines with J gene TRBJ2-3, with 8 positions matching TRBD1. The J segment lost 1 base and the V segment lost 3 bases, leaving 3 bases of the junction unmatched. This CDR3 spans 15 amino acids. Germline CDR1 reads SGHTA; CDR2 reads FQGTGA. The CDR3 loop is CASSFGQGGTDTQYF. The CDR3 DNA follows: TGTGCCAGCAGCTTTGGACAGGGTGGCACAGATACGCAGTATTTT. Variable domain in full (rest from reference TRBV7-3 and TRBJ2-3): GAGVSQTPSNKVTEKGKYVELRCDPISGHTALYWYRQSLGQGPEFLIYFQGTGAADDSGLPNDRFFAVRPEGSVSTLKIQRTERGDSAVYLCASSFGQGGTDTQYFGPGTRLTVL.

The CDR3 DNA reads as TGTGCCAGCAGCAAAGCGAGGGGGCCCGAAAGCAATCAGCCCCAGCATTTT. Protein product: CASSKARGPESNQPQHF. The chain uses TRBV21-1 and TRBJ1-5; the table calls TRBD1, which could not be checked here. TRBV21-1 is a known pseudogene. The CDR3 loop spans 17 amino acids.

This clone was picked up one time. V is TRBV5-1 and J is TRBJ2-1; perhaps TRBD2 as D (5 bases). Germline CDR1 SGHRS, CDR2 YFSETQ. The ends were cut back, 0 bases at V and 8 bases at J, with 12 bases in the middle. This CDR3 region has 14 residues. The CDR3 DNA reads TGCGCCAGCAGCTTGGGTTTCGGGGTGGATGAGCAGTTCTTC. The encoded protein is CASSLGFGVDEQFF.

This clone was seen only a few times. The rearrangement links TRBV7-6 to TRBJ2-7, with TRBD2 as a possible D gene (5 bases). V was shortened by 5 bases and J by 4 bases, with 9 bases between the two germline ends. The germline V gene encodes CDR1 SGHVS and CDR2 FNYEAQ. CDR3 length: 12 amino acids. The CDR3 DNA sequence: TGTGCCAGCAGCGGACTCACGTACGAGCAGTACTTC. It yields the protein CASSGLTYEQYF.

The chain carries TRBV7-8 and TRBJ2-3, with 7 positions matching TRBD2. The CDR3 is made up of 13 amino acids. J lost 4 bases, V lost 5 bases, and 3 bases had no gene match. CDR1 is SGHVS and CDR2 is FQNEAQ in the germline V gene. CDR3 protein: CASSASGSDTQYF. CDR3 coding DNA: TGTGCCAGCAGCGCTAGCGGCTCAGATACGCAGTATTTT.

The rearrangement joins TRBV7-9 to TRBJ2-2, with D maybe TRBD1 (6 bases). V was cut by 6 bases and J by 5 bases, with 19 bases left in between. CDR3 length: 16 amino acids. The V gene's germline CDR1 is SEHNR and CDR2 FQNEAQ (reference sequence). The DNA of the CDR3 is TGTGCCAGCAGTTTGCGTCGACAGGCCCTTACCGGGGAGCTGTTTTTT. Its translation is CASSLRRQALTGELFF. The full variable domain, its missing parts supplied by reference TRBV7-9 and TRBJ2-2, is DTGVSQNPRHKITKRGQNVTFRCDPISEHNRLYWYRQTLGQGPEFLTYFQNEAQLEKSRLLSDRFSAERPKGSFSTLEIQRTEQGDSAMYLCASSLRRQALTGELFFGEGSRLTVL.

The rearrangement links TRBV30 to TRBJ1-5; D call uncertain. The germline V gene has CDR1 GTSNPN and CDR2 SVGIG (reference sequence). The CDR3 spans 14 residues. Trimming stripped 1 base from V and 4 bases from J, with 11 bases between. DNA for the CDR3: TGTGCCTGGAGTGGTATACTGACAAATCAGCCCCAGCATTTT. This gives the protein CAWSGILTNQPQHF.

This chain joins TRBV18 and TRBJ2-1; 9 bases are a match to TRBD1. Germline CDR1 reads KGHSH; CDR2 reads LQKENI. The CDR3 is 16 residues long. The trim removed 0 bases at V and 10 bases at J, leaving 10 bases unmatched. The CDR3 nucleotides are TGTGCCAGCTCACCACCTCGAGACAGGGGGAGTTACGAGCAGTTCTTC. Translated, it gives CASSPPRDRGSYEQFF.

The genes are TRBV19 and TRBJ1-5; TRBD1 matches at 7 bases. The CDR3 contains 15 residues. The germline V gene has CDR1 LNHDA and CDR2 SQIVND (reference sequence). V lost 5 bases and J lost 4; bases outside the gene matches: 8. In DNA, the CDR3 is TGTGCCAGTAGTCTCCAACAGGGGACAAATCAGCCCCAGCATTTT. Its translation: CASSLQQGTNQPQHF.

The rearrangement joins TRBV10-2 to TRBJ2-1; TRBD2 agrees at 7 bases. V lost 7 bases to trimming and J lost 4 bases; unmatched junction nucleotides: 7. CDR3 size: 14 residues. CDR1 is WSHSY, CDR2 SAAADI, per germline. CDR3 coding DNA: TGCGCCAGCAAAGAAGCGGGGCTATACAATGAGCAGTTCTTC. It translates to CASKEAGLYNEQFF.

The chain links TRBV7-2 to TRBJ2-3; 16 nucleotides agree with TRBD2. The CDR3 runs to 16 residues. Germline lookup yields CDR1 SGHTA and CDR2 FQGNSA. V shed 9 bases and J 1 base; nucleotides not matched to a gene: 4. The DNA of the CDR3 is TGTGCCAGTACGGGACTAGCGGGGGGGGGCACAGATACGCAGTATTTT. Protein sequence: CASTGLAGGGTDTQYF.

This clone has more than one count but fewer than ten. This rearrangement joins TRBV6-4 to TRBJ1-1; 10 bases agree with TRBD1. V lost 10 bases and J lost 11; bases outside the gene matches: 16. The CDR3 is 14 amino acids. Germline V CDR1 and CDR2: MRHNA, SNTAGT. CDR3 nucleotide sequence: TGTGCCACCCCTGGGGTCGACAGGGGGCATAGGGCTTTCTTT. It is translated as CATPGVDRGHRAFF.

The chain carries TRBV30 and TRBJ1-2, with 9 bases that match TRBD1. The CDR3 consists of 15 residues. The V segment lost 5 bases and the J segment 4 bases; nucleotides outside the gene matches: 11. Germline loops: CDR1 GTSNPN, CDR2 SVGIG (reference sequence). The CDR3 reads CAWVLAQQGAYGYTF. DNA of the CDR3: TGTGCCTGGGTCCTTGCTCAACAGGGGGCCTATGGCTACACCTTC.

CDR3 DNA sequence: TGCGCCAGCAGCCAGGACCCTAGCTATGTCGATGAGCAGTTCTTC. Translated, it gives CASSQDPSYVDEQFF. The chain carries TRBV4-3 and TRBJ2-1; the D gene is possibly TRBD2 (5 bases). The CDR3 runs to 15 residues. Germline V lookup: CDR1 LGHNA, CDR2 YSLEER. V was trimmed by 3 bases and J by 8 bases, leaving 17 bases between them.

V gene TRBV10-1 combines with J gene TRBJ2-2, with 7 bases aligning to TRBD2. The CDR3 has 12 amino acids. Germline V gives CDR1 WNHNN, CDR2 SYGVQD (reference sequence). J lost 5 bases, V lost 6 bases, and 0 bases had no gene match. The CDR3 spells CASSGGTGELFF. The CDR3 region has the DNA TGCGCCAGCAGCGGGGGGACCGGGGAGCTGTTTTTT.

This chain uses TRBV18 with TRBJ2-7; TRBD1 might be the D (6 bases). V was cut by 2 bases and J by 1 base, with 9 bases left in between. CDR3 length: 14 amino acids. CDR1 is KGHSH, CDR2 LQKENI, per germline. In DNA, the CDR3 is TGTGCCAGCTCACCAAATGGACAGTCCTACGAGCAGTACTTC. It yields the protein CASSPNGQSYEQYF.